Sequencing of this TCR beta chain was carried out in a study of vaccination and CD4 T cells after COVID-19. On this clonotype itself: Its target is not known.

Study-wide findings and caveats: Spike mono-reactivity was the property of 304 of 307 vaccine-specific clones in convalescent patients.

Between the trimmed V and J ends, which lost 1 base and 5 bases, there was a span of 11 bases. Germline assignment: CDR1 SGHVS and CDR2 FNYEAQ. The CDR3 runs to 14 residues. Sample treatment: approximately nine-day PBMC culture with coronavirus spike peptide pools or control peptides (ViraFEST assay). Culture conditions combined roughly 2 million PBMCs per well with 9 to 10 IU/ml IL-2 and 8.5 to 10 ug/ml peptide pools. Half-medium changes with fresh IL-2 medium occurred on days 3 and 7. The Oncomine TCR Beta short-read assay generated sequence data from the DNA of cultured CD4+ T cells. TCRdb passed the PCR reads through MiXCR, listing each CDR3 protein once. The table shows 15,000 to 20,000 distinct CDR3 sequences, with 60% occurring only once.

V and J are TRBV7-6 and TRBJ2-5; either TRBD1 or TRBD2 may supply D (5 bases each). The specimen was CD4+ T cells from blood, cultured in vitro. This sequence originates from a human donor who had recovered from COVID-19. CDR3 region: CASSLDGGKETQYF. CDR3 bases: TGTGCCAGCAGCTTAGATGGGGGAAAGGAGACCCAGTACTTC.